This TCR beta chain was identified in a study of long-term antiretroviral therapy in people with HIV. The CDR3 sequence is 13 residues long. The germline CDR1 and CDR2 sequences are GTSNPN and SVGIG (reference sequence). The V end was cut by 4 bases, the J end by 3 bases, with 11 bases between. Whole-study findings and limits: ART-treated samples gained diversity yet remained below transplant donor controls.

Survey level was the resolution at which the v3.0 immunoSEQ assay ran. Assay used: immunoSEQ multiplex PCR; TCRdb lists only in-frame clones, some missing. There are roughly 17,000 clones in the sample; 77% occur only once, and 20% to 25% lies in the top ten. Note on this clone: What it binds is unknown.

The TCR sequence derives from a man aged 35 to 55 with HIV. The input for sequencing was unsorted PBMCs, taken 2.1 years after starting antiretroviral therapy. This chain uses TRBV30 with TRBJ2-3; D uncertain. CDR3: CAWTSSLTDTQYF. CDR3 coding DNA: TGTGCCTGGACCTCTAGTTTGACAGATACGCAGTATTTT.